This T cell receptor (beta chain) was captured by sequencing in a study of CD8 T cells in ankylosing spondylitis. Germline V gene sequence: CDR1 SGHRS, CDR2 YFSETQ. CDR3 length: 14 amino acids. About this clonotype: Relative to the germline gene, one junction end is altered; a read error may explain this.

TCRdb processed the 5' RACE reads anew with MiXCR; each CDR3 protein has one entry. The sample contains 220,000 or so distinct CDR3 sequences, 10% to 13% of which appear only once. The sequence derives from a male donor with ankylosing spondylitis or in good health (not recorded which). The sample taken for sequencing was blood, either unsorted or a sorted T cell fraction (not recorded which). V gene TRBV5-1 combines with J gene TRBJ2-5; 7 bases match TRBD1. In DNA form, the CDR3 reads TGCGCCAGCAGCTTGGGACAGGGCCAAGAGCCCCAGTACTTC. Translated: CASSLGQGQEPQYF. Complete variable domain (other parts from reference TRBV5-1 and TRBJ2-5): KAGVTQTPRYLIKTRGQQVTLSCSPISGHRSVSWYQQTPGQGLQFLFEYFSETQRNKGNFPGRFSGRQFSNSRSEMNVSTLELGDSALYLCASSLGQGQEPQYFGPGTRLLVL.